One sample yielded the 5 T cell receptor beta chains listed below, sequenced in a study of blood T cells in healthy people across ages. Together with a sample-barcoded 5' primer, a J-beta primer mix was included in a second PCR lasting about 7 to 12 cycles. One entry per CDR3 protein results from TCRdb running MiXCR on the 5' RACE reads. The sample shows 1.5 million to 2 million distinct CDR3 sequences, almost 35% of them seen only once. Sequencing was carried out using blood. The source is a woman younger than 45 in good health.

V and J are TRBV7-3 and TRBJ2-1, with 7 nucleotides matching TRBD2. This CDR3 region has 16 residues. The V and J ends lost 4 bases and 6 bases, in that order; junction bases with no gene match: 12. Germline V lookup: CDR1 SGHTA, CDR2 FQGTGA. The CDR3 spells CASSWYWGGLGNEQFF. The CDR3 DNA reads as TGTGCCAGCAGCTGGTACTGGGGGGGACTCGGCAATGAGCAGTTCTTC.

This sequence joins TRBV27 and TRBJ2-7; 10 nucleotides align to TRBD1. Germline CDR1 and CDR2: MNHEY and SMNVEV (reference sequence). The J segment lost 0 bases and the V segment lost 5 bases, leaving 7 bases of the junction unmatched. The CDR3 loop spans 16 amino acids. The CDR3 sequence is CASSLLRTGGSYEQYF. The CDR3 DNA reads TGTGCCAGCAGTCTCCTCAGGACAGGGGGCTCCTACGAGCAGTACTTC.

V and J are TRBV12-5 and TRBJ2-2; possible D gene TRBD1, 5 bases. The CDR3 length is 15 residues. Trimming cost V 6 bases and J 6 bases, with 17 bases left between them. CDR1 and CDR2 (germline): LGHNT, FRNRAP. CDR3 loop: CASGTPFRVAGELFF. Written as DNA, the CDR3 is TGTGCTAGTGGAACCCCCTTCAGGGTAGCCGGGGAGCTGTTTTTT.

This clonotype showed up just a few times. The chain carries TRBV12-3 or TRBV12-4 and TRBJ2-1; 10 bases are a match to TRBD1. The CDR3 runs to 14 residues. V shed 6 bases and J 9 bases; nucleotides not matched to a gene: 8. DNA for the CDR3: TGTGCCAGCAGCCCGACAGGGGGCTGGAGTGAGCAGTTCTTC. This gives the protein CASSPTGGWSEQFF.

V gene TRBV6-2 or TRBV6-3 combines with J gene TRBJ2-3, with 9 bases identical to TRBD2. Trimming took 6 bases from V and 7 from J; bases not matched to a gene: 11. This CDR3 is 15 amino acids long. Germline V CDR1 and CDR2: MNHEY, SVGEGT. CDR3 in DNA: TGTGCCAGCAGCCAGGGACTAGCTCCCCAACATACGCAGTATTTT. It is translated as CASSQGLAPQHTQYF.